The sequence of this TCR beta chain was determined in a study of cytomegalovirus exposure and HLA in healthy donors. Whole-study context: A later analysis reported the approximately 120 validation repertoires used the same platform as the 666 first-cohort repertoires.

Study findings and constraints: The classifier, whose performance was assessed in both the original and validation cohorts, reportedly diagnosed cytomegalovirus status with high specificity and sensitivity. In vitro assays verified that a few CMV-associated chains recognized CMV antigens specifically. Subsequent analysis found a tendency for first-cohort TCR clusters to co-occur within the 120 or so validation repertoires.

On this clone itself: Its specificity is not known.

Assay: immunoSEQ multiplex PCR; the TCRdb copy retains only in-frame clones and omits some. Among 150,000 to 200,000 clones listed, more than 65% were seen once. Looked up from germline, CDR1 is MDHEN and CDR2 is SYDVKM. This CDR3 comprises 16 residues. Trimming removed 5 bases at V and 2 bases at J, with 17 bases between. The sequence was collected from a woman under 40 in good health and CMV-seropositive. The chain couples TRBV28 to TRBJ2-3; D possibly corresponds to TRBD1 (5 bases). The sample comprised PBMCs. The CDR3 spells CASSPMTVRATDTQYF. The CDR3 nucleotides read TGTGCCAGCAGTCCTATGACAGTGCGAGCCACAGATACGCAGTATTTT. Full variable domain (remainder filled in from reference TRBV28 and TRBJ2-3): DVKVTQSSRYLVKRTGEKVFLECVQDMDHENMFWYRQDPGLGLRLIYFSYDVKMKEKGDIPEGYSVSREKKERFSLILESASTNQTSMYLCASSPMTVRATDTQYFGPGTRLTVL.